The source of this T cell receptor beta chain is a study of cytomegalovirus exposure and HLA in healthy donors. The CDR3 loop spans 16 amino acids. The trim removed 4 bases at V and 5 bases at J, leaving 11 bases unmatched. Germline CDR1 and CDR2: SGHDT and YYEEEE. In regard to this clone: Its antigen is not identified.

Study outcomes and limitations: Upon later analysis, TCR association rates were observed to vary by HLA locus, being highest for DRB1 and lowest for HLA-C.

The primer mix had 60 Vbeta and 13 Jbeta primers. Data came from immunoSEQ multiplex PCR; TCRdb stores just in-frame clones and leaves some out. The repertoire includes around 93,000 clones, 82% of them detected once, and nearly 3.5% sits in the top ten. This clonotype was sampled from a man between 25 and 39 years old in good health and CMV-seropositive. The rearrangement uses TRBV5-6 and TRBJ2-7; 11 bases align to TRBD2. Sequenced: PBMCs. The CDR3 nucleotides are TGTGCCAGCAGCGAGTTAGCGGGAGGGGGCGGGGACGAGCAGTACTTC. As protein: CASSELAGGGGDEQYF. Looking up the rest from reference TRBV5-6 and TRBJ2-7 gives the full variable domain: DAGVTQSPTHLIKTRGQQVTLRCSPKSGHDTVSWYQQALGQGPQFIFQYYEEEERQRGNFPDRFSGHQFPNYSSELNVNALLLGDSALYLCASSELAGGGGDEQYFGPGTRLTVT.